The next 20 T cell receptor beta chains were all read from a single sample in a study of human T cells and chemical hapten exposure. TCRdb called the RACE reads again in MiXCR, with one record for every CDR3 protein. The sample shows about 380,000 distinct CDR3 sequences, about 4.4% of them seen only once. The time point: patch test 1, 2 weeks after DPC sensitization. As for treatment: therapeutic diphenylcyclopropenone sensitization with weekly scalp DPC. The sequencing here drew on whole blood, taken in connection with sensitization to the hapten diphenylcyclopropenone (DPC). The origin of the receptors is a woman in her 50s with alopecia areata. Some clones in this sample may be carry-over from other donors' samples.

In this sample, this clonotype turned up many times. The chain uses TRBV29-1 and TRBJ2-7, with 8 nucleotides matching TRBD1. Germline values: CDR1 SQVTM, CDR2 ANQGSEA. This CDR3 has 14 amino acids. V lost 6 bases and J lost 2; bases outside the gene matches: 9. This CDR3 is CSVRDRLGAYEQYF. CDR3 coding DNA: TGCAGCGTCCGGGACAGGCTCGGAGCCTACGAGCAGTACTTC.

The CDR3 DNA is TGTGCCATCAGTGAGCCGGGACAGGGGGCGGGCACCGGGGAGCTGTTTTTT. Translation: CAISEPGQGAGTGELFF. V usage is TRBV10-3 and J usage is TRBJ2-2; 12 bases align to TRBD1. This CDR3 has 17 residues. J was trimmed by 4 bases and V by 2 bases; bases with no gene match: 5. In germline, CDR1 is ENHRY, CDR2 SYGVKD.

This clonotype was counted ten times or more. The chain carries TRBV5-1 and TRBJ1-6; D not certain. In germline, CDR1 is SGHRS, CDR2 YFSETQ. This CDR3 spans 14 amino acids. The V end lost 3 bases, the J end lost 10 bases, and 14 bases lay between the germline ends. The DNA of the CDR3 is TGCGCCAGCAGCTCTTCGGGGTTAAGATCACCCCTCCACTTT. Residues: CASSSSGLRSPLHF.

In this sample, this clonotype turned up a few times. The V gene is TRBV5-4, the J gene TRBJ1-1, with D uncertain. Germline values: CDR1 SGHNT, CDR2 YYREEE (reference sequence). The CDR3 runs 15 residues. Trimming left V 4 bases short and J 5 bases short, with 18 bases between. CDR3 nucleotide sequence: TGTGCCAGCAGCCCGGAGGGAAAGTCGGGGACTGAAGCTTTCTTT. It specifies CASSPEGKSGTEAFF.

The table lists this clonotype with many counts. The chain carries TRBV4-3 and TRBJ2-3, with 7 nucleotides matching TRBD2. Germline V gene data show CDR1 as LGHNA and CDR2 as YSLEER. This CDR3 is built from 18 residues. V lost 0 bases and J lost 3; bases outside the gene matches: 12. Here the CDR3 reads CASSQDPTSEISTDTQYF. DNA for the CDR3: TGCGCCAGCAGCCAAGACCCCACTAGCGAGATATCGACAGATACGCAGTATTTT.

The table lists this clonotype with many counts. J is TRBJ2-6 and V is TRBV9, with 7 bases lining up with TRBD1. This CDR3 has 15 amino acids. The germline V gene encodes CDR1 SGDLS and CDR2 YYNGEE. V was pared by 4 bases and J by 3 bases, with 4 bases of the junction left unmatched. In DNA, the CDR3 is TGTGCCAGCAGCCCCCAGGGGGTTGGGGCCAACGTCCTGACTTTC. It codes for CASSPQGVGANVLTF.

This clonotype has ten or more counts. The chain couples TRBV6-2 or TRBV6-3 to TRBJ2-3, with TRBD2 matching 13 bases. V lost 7 bases to trimming and J lost 2 bases; unmatched junction nucleotides: 3. CDR1 is MNHEY, CDR2 SVGEGT, per germline. The CDR3 spans 15 residues. The CDR3 DNA follows: TGTGCCAGCACCGGACTAGCGGGAGCCACAGATACGCAGTATTTT. Protein: CASTGLAGATDTQYF.

This clonotype was recorded many times. The chain is built from TRBV28 and TRBJ2-6; D uncertain. Germline values: CDR1 MDHEN, CDR2 SYDVKM. V lost 5 bases and J lost 0, with 11 bases in between. This CDR3 has 16 residues. Written as DNA, the CDR3 is TGTGCCAGCAGTCTGGCGGACCGCTCTGGGGCCAACGTCCTGACTTTC. This sequence encodes CASSLADRSGANVLTF. Full variable domain (rest looked up from reference TRBV28 and TRBJ2-6): DVKVTQSSRYLVKRTGEKVFLECVQDMDHENMFWYRQDPGLGLRLIYFSYDVKMKEKGDIPEGYSVSREKKERFSLILESASTNQTSMYLCASSLADRSGANVLTFGAGSRLTVL.

At least ten counts were recorded for this clonotype. The chain uses TRBV2 and TRBJ1-5; unclear D gene. CDR3 length: 13 amino acids. Germline CDR1 and CDR2: SNHLY and FYNNEI. The V gene lost 9 bases and the J gene lost 0 bases, with 9 bases spanning the gap. The CDR3 loop reads CASTTYSNQPQHF. The CDR3 DNA sequence: TGTGCCAGTACGACCTATAGCAATCAGCCCCAGCATTTT.

There are a few counts of this clonotype. The CDR3 loop reads CASRTSRDNFLNTEAFF. The CDR3 DNA is TGTGCCAGCAGGACCTCCCGGGACAACTTCCTGAACACTGAAGCTTTCTTT. The V gene is TRBV2, the J gene TRBJ1-1, with D tentatively TRBD1 (6 bases). The CDR3 sequence is 17 residues long. The germline CDR1 and CDR2 sequences are SNHLY and FYNNEI. Trimming took 6 bases from V and 0 from J, leaving 20 bases between them. Based on the CDR3 plus reference TRBV2 and TRBJ1-1, the full variable domain is EPEVTQTPSHQVTQMGQEVILRCVPISNHLYFYWYRQILGQKVEFLVSFYNNEISEKSEIFDDQFSVERPDGSNFTLKIRSTKLEDSAMYFCASRTSRDNFLNTEAFFGQGTRLTVV.

This clonotype has ten or more counts. V gene TRBV12-3 or TRBV12-4 combines with J gene TRBJ1-4, with TRBD1 matching 7 bases. V trimming: 4 bases; J trimming: 2 bases; junction bases outside the gene matches: 1. The CDR3 extends over 14 amino acids. CDR3 sequence reads: CASSSTGTNEKLFF. The CDR3 DNA reads as TGTGCCAGCAGTTCGACAGGGACTAATGAAAAACTGTTTTTT.

CDR3 nucleotides: TGCGCCAGCAGGCTAGATGAAGGGACCCAGTACTTC. Amino acid sequence: CASRLDEGTQYF. This chain uses TRBV5-1 with TRBJ2-5; D remains unclear. V gave up 5 bases and J gave up 7 bases, with 12 bases separating them. CDR3 length: 12 amino acids. Germline-derived CDR1 and CDR2 are SGHRS and YFSETQ. The variable domain in full, with the rest retrieved from reference TRBV5-1 and TRBJ2-5, is KAGVTQTPRYLIKTRGQQVTLSCSPISGHRSVSWYQQTPGQGLQFLFEYFSETQRNKGNFPGRFSGRQFSNSRSEMNVSTLELGDSALYLCASRLDEGTQYFGPGTRLLVL.

The sample holds many counts of this clonotype. V and J are TRBV6-6 and TRBJ1-5; 10 bases map to TRBD1. This CDR3 has 15 residues. The germline V gene encodes CDR1 MNHNY and CDR2 SVGAGI (reference sequence). The ends lost 7 bases at V and 7 bases at J; junction bases unmatched: 10. The CDR3 reads CASTPRQGAWQPQHF. The DNA for the CDR3 is TGTGCCAGCACCCCGAGACAGGGGGCTTGGCAGCCCCAGCATTTT.

The chain joins TRBV23-1 to TRBJ2-1; TRBD2 might be the D (6 bases). TRBV23-1 is an open reading frame, and its role is uncertain. The CDR3 has 16 amino acids. The V and J ends lost 6 bases and 7 bases respectively, with 22 bases between them. CDR3 amino acids: CASSPYRTGTENEQFF. The CDR3 DNA follows: TGCGCCAGCAGCCCTTACAGAACCGGGACTGAGAATGAGCAGTTCTTC.

This clonotype was observed at least ten times. The J gene is TRBJ1-2, the V gene TRBV12-3 or TRBV12-4, with 9 bases lining up with TRBD1. Germline trimming cut 3 bases from V and 6 bases from J; bases unmatched to any gene: 5. This CDR3 spans 14 amino acids. CDR3 loop: CASSLDRGSDGYTF. The CDR3 DNA follows: TGTGCCAGCAGTTTGGACAGGGGATCGGATGGCTACACCTTC.

This clonotype was picked up many times. This sequence joins TRBV12-3 or TRBV12-4 and TRBJ2-3, with 9 bases that match TRBD2. The CDR3 is 15 amino acids. J lost 2 bases, V lost 8 bases, and 8 bases had no gene match. The CDR3 sequence: CASAKTSGYTDTQYF. In DNA form, the CDR3 reads TGTGCCAGCGCAAAGACTAGCGGCTACACAGATACGCAGTATTTT.

This clonotype has ten or more counts. The rearrangement links TRBV11-2 to TRBJ1-3; D is unresolved. Germline loops: CDR1 SGHAT, CDR2 FQNNGV. With 5 bases removed from V and 0 bases from J, the gap between germline ends came to 8 bases. This CDR3 region has 14 residues. The CDR3 protein is CASSLQNSGNTIYF. CDR3 coding DNA: TGTGCCAGCAGCCTACAGAACTCTGGAAACACCATATATTTT.

This clonotype occurred many times. The chain links TRBV6-6 to TRBJ1-1; D unresolved. This CDR3 has 9 residues. The V end lost 10 bases, the J end lost 11 bases, and 11 bases lay between the germline ends. Germline V gene data show CDR1 as MNHNY and CDR2 as SVGAGI (reference sequence). The CDR3 nucleotides read TGTGCCACAGGAGTAAGGGCTTTCTTT. This translates into CATGVRAFF.

This clonotype was seen ten or more times. This chain links TRBV5-1 with TRBJ2-3; possible D gene TRBD1, 6 bases. Trimming removed 4 bases at V and 4 bases at J, with 16 bases between. Looked up from germline, CDR1 is SGHRS and CDR2 is YFSETQ. The CDR3 runs 15 residues. DNA for the CDR3: TGCGCCAGCAGCACACAACTACAGGGTTCAGATACGCAGTATTTT. Amino acid sequence: CASSTQLQGSDTQYF.

This clonotype has a count of ten or more. Sequence at one end of the junction differs from germline and may be a read error. The chain recombines TRBV5-6 with TRBJ2-3; TRBD2 might be the D (6 bases). Germline V gives CDR1 SGHDT, CDR2 YYEEEE. CDR3 length: 15 residues. The CDR3 nucleotides are TGTGCCAGCAGTTTGGGACTCAGGGGCACAGATACGCAGTATTTT. As protein: CASSLGLRGTDTQYF.